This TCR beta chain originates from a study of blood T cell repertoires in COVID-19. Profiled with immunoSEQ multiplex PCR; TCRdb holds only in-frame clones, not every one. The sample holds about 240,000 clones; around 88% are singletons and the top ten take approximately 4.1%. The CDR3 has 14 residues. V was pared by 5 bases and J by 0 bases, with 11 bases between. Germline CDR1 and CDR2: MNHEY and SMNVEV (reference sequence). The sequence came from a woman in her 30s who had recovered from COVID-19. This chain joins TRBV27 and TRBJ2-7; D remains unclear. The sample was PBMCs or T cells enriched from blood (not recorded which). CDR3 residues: CASSPNRISYEQYF. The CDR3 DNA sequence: TGTGCCAGCAGTCCGAACAGAATCTCCTACGAGCAGTACTTC.